This TCR beta chain was captured by sequencing in a study of technical replicates of blood from a few donors. The germline V gene has CDR1 MDHEN and CDR2 SYDVKM. The CDR3 runs to 14 residues. Trimming shortened V by 5 bases and J by 1 base, and 11 bases separated the two germline ends. Sequenced by immunoSEQ multiplex PCR; TCRdb stores in-frame clones only, minus some. This sample has about 14,000 clones, with around 85% found just once. The sample comprised PBMCs. The chain has TRBV28 and TRBJ1-2; D possibly corresponds to TRBD1 (5 bases). The origin of this receptor is a human donor in good health. CDR3 DNA: TGTGCCAGCAGTGGGGGGGGTTATAACTATGGCTACACCTTC. Its translation is CASSGGGYNYGYTF.